Presented here are 16 T cell receptor beta chains from one specimen sequenced in a study of T cell changes during pregnancy in multiple sclerosis. The repertoire was sequenced with immunoSEQ multiplex PCR; TCRdb's copy has only in-frame clones and lacks some. The sample consists of 50,000 to 60,000 clones, about nine tenths of them appearing once. The specimen comprised CD4+ T cells from peripheral blood mononuclear cells, sampled in the second trimester of pregnancy. The receptor source for this set is a female donor with multiple sclerosis, enrolled in a pregnancy study.

This clone was observed a single time. The chain employs TRBV10-2 and TRBJ2-2; TRBD2 matches at 15 bases. The CDR3 sequence is 21 residues long. V shed 6 bases and J 7 bases; nucleotides not matched to a gene: 21. The V gene's germline CDR1 is WSHSY and CDR2 SAAADI. The DNA for the CDR3 is TGCGCCAGCAGGAACCCTGCAGGGGGAACCGGGACTAGCGGGGGGATCGGGGAGCTGTTTTTT. Protein sequence: CASRNPAGGTGTSGGIGELFF.

This chain uses TRBV11-3 with TRBJ2-7, with a possible D match to TRBD2 (5 bases). The germline V gene encodes CDR1 SGHNT and CDR2 YENEEA. V was cut by 8 bases and J by 4 bases, with 18 bases left in between. The CDR3 covers 14 residues. In nucleotides, the CDR3 is TGTGCCAGCGCCCTCCCCGGGATAAAATACGAGCAGTACTTC. The encoded protein is CASALPGIKYEQYF.

This clone showed up just a few times. V and J are TRBV5-1 and TRBJ1-2, with a weak D call TRBD1 (6 bases). Germline-derived CDR1 and CDR2 are SGHRS and YFSETQ. Trimming removed 0 bases from V and 2 bases from J, with 8 bases in between. The CDR3 has 14 residues. This CDR3 is CASSLVTGNYGYTF. CDR3 in DNA: TGCGCCAGCAGCTTGGTAACAGGGAACTATGGCTACACCTTC.

The genes are TRBV9 and TRBJ2-5, with TRBD2 identical over 8 bases. With 0 bases clipped from V and 5 bases from J, the junction kept 6 bases outside the gene matches. The CDR3 loop spans 15 amino acids. The germline gives CDR1 SGDLS, CDR2 YYNGEE. CDR3 loop: CASSVAGTSGETQYF. CDR3 DNA sequence: TGTGCCAGCAGCGTAGCCGGGACTAGTGGGGAGACCCAGTACTTC.

The chain has TRBV5-1 and TRBJ2-7, with 7 bases aligning to TRBD2. Trimming at V came to 0 bases and at J to 1 base, leaving 7 bases not matched to a gene. Germline V gives CDR1 SGHRS, CDR2 YFSETQ. There are 16 residues in the CDR3. The CDR3 is CASSLGGGARSYEQYF. The CDR3 DNA reads TGCGCCAGCAGCTTGGGCGGGGGTGCCAGGTCCTACGAGCAGTACTTC.

V is TRBV12-5 and J is TRBJ2-2, with 13 bases that match TRBD2. V shed 0 bases, J shed 5 bases, and the junction held 3 bases outside the gene matches. The CDR3 consists of 17 residues. Germline CDR1 and CDR2: LGHNT and FRNRAP. CDR3 DNA sequence: TGTGCTAGTGGTTTGGTACTAGCGGGGGGGCTTACCGGGGAGCTGTTTTTT. Encoded protein: CASGLVLAGGLTGELFF.

The genes are TRBV4-2 and TRBJ1-6; no firm D call. Germline V gives CDR1 LGHNA, CDR2 YNFKEQ. V lost 0 bases and J lost 11, with 14 bases in between. The CDR3 is 15 amino acids. CDR3 sequence: CASSQDWAEEAPLHF. In nucleotides, the CDR3 is TGTGCCAGCAGCCAAGATTGGGCGGAGGAAGCACCCCTCCACTTT.

A single count supports this clone. The rearrangement joins TRBV5-4 to TRBJ2-3, with D uncertain. Germline CDR1 is SGHNT and CDR2 is YYREEE (reference sequence). Trimming left V 3 bases short and J 5 bases short, with 4 bases between. The CDR3 extends over 11 amino acids. CDR3 coding DNA: TGTGCCAGCAGCTCAATAGATACGCAGTATTTT. Translation: CASSSIDTQYF.

V gene TRBV11-2 combines with J gene TRBJ2-7; 7 positions match TRBD1. Trimming at V came to 5 bases and at J to 1 base, leaving 8 bases not matched to a gene. Germline lookup yields CDR1 SGHAT and CDR2 FQNNGV. This CDR3 region has 15 residues. The CDR3 sequence is CASSRNRGLSYEQYF. The CDR3 region has the DNA TGTGCCAGCAGCCGGAACAGGGGTCTTTCCTACGAGCAGTACTTC.

This chain uses TRBV21-1 with TRBJ1-5; no DNA check was done on the table's D call, TRBD1. TRBV21-1 counts as a pseudogene. The length of the CDR3 is 18 residues. The CDR3 coding sequence is TGTGCCAGCAGCAAAGCCGGGTGGCAGGGGGCTAACAATCAGCCCCAGCATTTT. Amino acid sequence: CASSKAGWQGANNQPQHF.

For the CDR3, the DNA is TGCGCCAGCAGCGCAGGACTAATGGGTGAAAAACTGTTTTTT. Translation gives CASSAGLMGEKLFF. The chain has TRBV5-1 and TRBJ1-4; unclear D gene. V gave up 4 bases and J gave up 7 bases, with 14 bases separating them. Germline CDR1 is SGHRS and CDR2 is YFSETQ. This CDR3 has 14 amino acids.

This chain joins TRBV5-1 and TRBJ1-1; weak D call: TRBD1 (5 bases). CDR1 SGHRS and CDR2 YFSETQ come from the germline V gene. The V end was cut by 2 bases, the J end by 2 bases, with 7 bases between. The CDR3 contains 13 residues. The CDR3 region has the DNA TGCGCCAGCAGCTTTGGGACTAACACTGAAGCTTTCTTT. Translation: CASSFGTNTEAFF.

The chain couples TRBV7-9 to TRBJ2-1; weak D call: TRBD1 (5 bases). The V end was cut by 4 bases, the J end by 7 bases, with 11 bases between. Per the germline V gene, CDR1 is SEHNR and CDR2 is FQNEAQ (reference sequence). This CDR3 contains 13 residues. The CDR3 nucleotides are TGTGCCAGCAGCTGGTCAGGGAAAAATGAGCAGTTCTTC. This gives the protein CASSWSGKNEQFF.

The chain has TRBV6-5 and TRBJ1-2; 9 bases agree with TRBD1. CDR1 and CDR2 from the germline V gene are MNHEY and SVGAGI. The CDR3 contains 15 residues. V was clipped by 6 bases and J by 4 bases; unmatched bases: 9. CDR3 amino acids: CASSRAGQGLYGYTF. The CDR3 DNA is TGTGCCAGCAGCCGCGCGGGACAGGGACTCTATGGCTACACCTTC.

V usage is TRBV10-3 and J usage is TRBJ2-5; the match to TRBD2 covers 14 bases. CDR3 size: 16 residues. V shed 6 bases, J shed 5 bases, and the junction held 8 bases outside the gene matches. The germline CDR1 and CDR2 sequences are ENHRY and SYGVKD. The chain's CDR3 is CAISGLAGGTSETQYF. In DNA, the CDR3 is TGTGCCATCAGCGGACTAGCGGGGGGTACCTCTGAGACCCAGTACTTC.

The chain recombines TRBV5-1 with TRBJ2-7; the match to TRBD2 covers 12 bases. J gave up 1 base and V 7 bases, and 12 bases lay outside the gene matches. The germline V gene has CDR1 SGHRS and CDR2 YFSETQ. The CDR3 is made up of 17 amino acids. The CDR3 is CASGPQPTSGGSYEQYF. The CDR3 region has the DNA TGCGCCAGCGGACCCCAACCGACTAGCGGGGGATCCTACGAGCAGTACTTC.